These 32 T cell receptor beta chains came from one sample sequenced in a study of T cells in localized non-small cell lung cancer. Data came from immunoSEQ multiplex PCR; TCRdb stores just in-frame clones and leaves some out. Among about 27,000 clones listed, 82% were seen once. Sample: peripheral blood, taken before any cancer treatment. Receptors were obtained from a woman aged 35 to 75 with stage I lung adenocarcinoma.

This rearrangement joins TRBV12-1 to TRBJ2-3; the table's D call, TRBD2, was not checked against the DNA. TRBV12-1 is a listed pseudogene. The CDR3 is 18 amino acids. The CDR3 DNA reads TGTGCCAGCAGCCCGGGACTAGCGGCCACAAACCGCACAGATACGCAGTATTTT. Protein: CASSPGLAATNRTDTQYF.

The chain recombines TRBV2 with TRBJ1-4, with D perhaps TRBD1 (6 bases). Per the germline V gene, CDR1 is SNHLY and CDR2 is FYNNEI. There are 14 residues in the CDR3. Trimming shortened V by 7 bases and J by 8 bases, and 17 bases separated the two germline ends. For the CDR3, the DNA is TGTGCCAGCAATACAGGGAGGTTTGGGGAAAAACTGTTTTTT. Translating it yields CASNTGRFGEKLFF.

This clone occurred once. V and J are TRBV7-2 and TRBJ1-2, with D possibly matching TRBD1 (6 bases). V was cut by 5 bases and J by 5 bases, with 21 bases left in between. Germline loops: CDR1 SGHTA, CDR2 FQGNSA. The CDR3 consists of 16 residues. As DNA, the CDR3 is TGTGCCAGCAGCCCTCCTGGCGCCCGGGGGGCTTATGGCTACACCTTC. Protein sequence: CASSPPGARGAYGYTF.

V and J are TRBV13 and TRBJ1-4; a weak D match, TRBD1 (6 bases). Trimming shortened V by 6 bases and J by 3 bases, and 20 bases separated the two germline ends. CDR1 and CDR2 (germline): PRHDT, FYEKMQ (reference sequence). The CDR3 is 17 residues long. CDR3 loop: CASRPVGGRRANEKLFF. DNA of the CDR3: TGTGCCAGCAGGCCGGTTGGGGGGCGAAGGGCTAATGAAAAACTGTTTTTT.

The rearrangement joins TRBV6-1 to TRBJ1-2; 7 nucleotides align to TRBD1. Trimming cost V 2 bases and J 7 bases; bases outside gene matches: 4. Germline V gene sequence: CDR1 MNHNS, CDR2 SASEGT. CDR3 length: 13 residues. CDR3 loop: CASSEQTGSGYTF. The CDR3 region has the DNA TGTGCCAGCAGTGAACAGACAGGGTCTGGCTACACCTTC.

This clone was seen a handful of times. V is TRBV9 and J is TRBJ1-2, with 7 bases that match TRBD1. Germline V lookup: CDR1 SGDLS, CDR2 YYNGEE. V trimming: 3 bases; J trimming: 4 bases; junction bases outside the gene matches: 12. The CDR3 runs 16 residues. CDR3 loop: CASSGAPYRGGYGYTF. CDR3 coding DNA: TGTGCCAGCAGCGGTGCCCCTTACAGGGGTGGCTATGGCTACACCTTC.

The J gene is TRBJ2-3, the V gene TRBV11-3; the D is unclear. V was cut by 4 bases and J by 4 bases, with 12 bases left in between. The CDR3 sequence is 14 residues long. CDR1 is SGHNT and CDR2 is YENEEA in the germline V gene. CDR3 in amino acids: CASSSGPQADTQYF. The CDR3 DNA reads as TGTGCCAGCAGCTCTGGCCCCCAAGCAGATACGCAGTATTTT. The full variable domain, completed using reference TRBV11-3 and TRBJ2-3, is EAGVVQSPRYKIIEKKQPVAFWCNPISGHNTLYWYLQNLGQGPELLIRYENEEAVDDSQLPKDRFSAERLKGVDSTLKIQPAELGDSAVYLCASSSGPQADTQYFGPGTRLTVL.

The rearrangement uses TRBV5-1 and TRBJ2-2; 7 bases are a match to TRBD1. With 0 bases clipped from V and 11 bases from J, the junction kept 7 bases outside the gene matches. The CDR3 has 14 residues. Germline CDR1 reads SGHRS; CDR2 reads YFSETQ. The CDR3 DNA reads TGCGCCAGCAGCTTGGTACTAGGGGGCGAAGAGCTGTTTTTT. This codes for CASSLVLGGEELFF.

CDR3 in amino acids: CASSLGGVPTEAFF. In DNA form, the CDR3 reads TGTGCCAGCAGCTTAGGAGGGGTACCCACTGAAGCTTTCTTT. J is TRBJ1-1 and V is TRBV11-3; tentative D call: TRBD1 (5 bases). Trimming pared 1 base from V and 4 bases from J, leaving 10 bases between. Germline CDR1 and CDR2: SGHNT and YENEEA. This CDR3 comprises 14 residues. The entire variable domain, with the rest obtained from reference TRBV11-3 and TRBJ1-1, is as follows: EAGVVQSPRYKIIEKKQPVAFWCNPISGHNTLYWYLQNLGQGPELLIRYENEEAVDDSQLPKDRFSAERLKGVDSTLKIQPAELGDSAVYLCASSLGGVPTEAFFGQGTRLTVV.

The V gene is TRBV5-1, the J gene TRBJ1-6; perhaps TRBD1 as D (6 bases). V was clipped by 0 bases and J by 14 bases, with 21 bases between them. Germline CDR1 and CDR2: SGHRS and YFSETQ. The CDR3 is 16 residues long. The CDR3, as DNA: TGCGCCAGCAGCTTGGTAGTGGGGGGCCCGGGGTCCGCCCTCCACTTT. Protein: CASSLVVGGPGSALHF.

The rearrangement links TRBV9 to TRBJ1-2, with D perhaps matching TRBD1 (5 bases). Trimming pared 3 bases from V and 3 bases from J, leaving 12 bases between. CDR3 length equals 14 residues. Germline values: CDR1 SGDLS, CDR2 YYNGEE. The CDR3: CASSDIRGDYGYTF. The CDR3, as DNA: TGTGCCAGCAGCGACATAAGGGGTGACTATGGCTACACCTTC.

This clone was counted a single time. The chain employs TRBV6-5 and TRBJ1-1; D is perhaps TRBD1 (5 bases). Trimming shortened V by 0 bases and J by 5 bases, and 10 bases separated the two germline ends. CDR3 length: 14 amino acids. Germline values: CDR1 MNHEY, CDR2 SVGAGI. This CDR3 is CASSYSVGDTEAFF. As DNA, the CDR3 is TGTGCCAGCAGTTACTCCGTAGGGGATACTGAAGCTTTCTTT.

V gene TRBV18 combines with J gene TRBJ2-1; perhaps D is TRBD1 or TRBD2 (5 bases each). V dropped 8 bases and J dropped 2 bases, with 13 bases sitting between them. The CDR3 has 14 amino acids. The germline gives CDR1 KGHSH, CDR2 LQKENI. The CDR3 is CASNRDGAYNEQFF. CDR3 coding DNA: TGTGCCAGCAACCGGGACGGGGCCTACAATGAGCAGTTCTTC.

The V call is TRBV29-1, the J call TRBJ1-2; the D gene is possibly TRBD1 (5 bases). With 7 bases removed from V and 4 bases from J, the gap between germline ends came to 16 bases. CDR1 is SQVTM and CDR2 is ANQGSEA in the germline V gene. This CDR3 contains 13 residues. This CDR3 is CSARDLWSYGYTF. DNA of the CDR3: TGCAGCGCCAGGGACCTTTGGAGCTATGGCTACACCTTC. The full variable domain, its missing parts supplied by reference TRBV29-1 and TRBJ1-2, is SAVISQKPSRDICQRGTSLTIQCQVDSQVTMMFWYRQQPGQSLTLIATANQGSEATYESGFVIDKFPISRPNLTFSTLTVSNMSPEDSSIYLCSARDLWSYGYTFGSGTRLTVV.

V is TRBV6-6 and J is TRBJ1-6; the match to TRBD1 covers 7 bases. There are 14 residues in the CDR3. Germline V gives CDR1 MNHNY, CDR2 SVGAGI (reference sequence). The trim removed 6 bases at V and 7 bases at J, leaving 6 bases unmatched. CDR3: CASREGAENSPLHF. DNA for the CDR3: TGTGCCAGCAGAGAGGGGGCAGAGAATTCACCCCTCCACTTT.

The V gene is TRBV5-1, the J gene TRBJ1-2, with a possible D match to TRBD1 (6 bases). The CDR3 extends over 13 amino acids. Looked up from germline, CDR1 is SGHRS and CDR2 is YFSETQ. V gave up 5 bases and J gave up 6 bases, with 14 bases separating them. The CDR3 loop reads CASSLVQGDGYTF. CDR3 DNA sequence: TGCGCCAGCAGTTTAGTACAGGGCGATGGCTACACCTTC.

The CDR3 loop reads CAWSGPGGRTRGTGELFF. The CDR3 coding sequence is TGTGCCTGGAGTGGCCCCGGGGGCCGGACCCGAGGGACCGGGGAGCTGTTTTTT. J is TRBJ2-2 and V is TRBV30, with D possibly called TRBD1 or TRBD2 (6 bases each). The CDR3 runs 18 residues. Deletions cut 1 base from V and 5 bases from J, with 23 bases between. The germline CDR1 and CDR2 sequences are GTSNPN and SVGIG (reference sequence).

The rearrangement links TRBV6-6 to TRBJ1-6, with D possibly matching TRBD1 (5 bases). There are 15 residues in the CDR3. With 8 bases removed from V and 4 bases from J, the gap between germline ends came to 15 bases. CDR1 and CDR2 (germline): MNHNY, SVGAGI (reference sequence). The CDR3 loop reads CASSRGPHYNSPLHF. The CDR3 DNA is TGTGCCAGCTCGAGGGGACCTCATTATAATTCACCCCTCCACTTT.

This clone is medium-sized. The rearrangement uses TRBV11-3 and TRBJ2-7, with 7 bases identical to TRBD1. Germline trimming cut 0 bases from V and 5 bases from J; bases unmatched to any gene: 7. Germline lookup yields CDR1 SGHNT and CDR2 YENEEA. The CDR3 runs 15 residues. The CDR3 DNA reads TGTGCCAGCAGCTTAGAAGCGACAGGGACCAACGAGCAGTACTTC. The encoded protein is CASSLEATGTNEQYF.

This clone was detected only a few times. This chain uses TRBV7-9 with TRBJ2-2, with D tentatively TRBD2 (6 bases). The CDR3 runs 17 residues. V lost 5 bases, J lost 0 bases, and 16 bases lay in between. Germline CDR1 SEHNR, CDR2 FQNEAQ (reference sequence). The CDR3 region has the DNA TGTGCCAGCAGCCCCGGCAGGGACTCATCGAACACCGGGGAGCTGTTTTTT. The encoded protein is CASSPGRDSSNTGELFF.

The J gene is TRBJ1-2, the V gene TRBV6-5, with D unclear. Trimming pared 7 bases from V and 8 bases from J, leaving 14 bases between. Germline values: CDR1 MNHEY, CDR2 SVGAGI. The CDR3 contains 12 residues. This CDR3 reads CASNTFVGGYTF. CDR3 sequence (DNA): TGTGCCAGCAATACGTTCGTGGGCGGCTACACCTTC.

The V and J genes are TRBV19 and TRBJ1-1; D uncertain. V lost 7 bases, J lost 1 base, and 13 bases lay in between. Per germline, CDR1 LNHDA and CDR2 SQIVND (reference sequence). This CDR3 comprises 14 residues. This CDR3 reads CASIIVGPNTEAFF. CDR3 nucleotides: TGTGCCAGTATAATTGTCGGACCGAACACTGAAGCTTTCTTT.

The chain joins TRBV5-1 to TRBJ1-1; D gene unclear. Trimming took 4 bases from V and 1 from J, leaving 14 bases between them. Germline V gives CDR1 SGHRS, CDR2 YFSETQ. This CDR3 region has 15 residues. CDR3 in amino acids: CASSRREGGNTEAFF. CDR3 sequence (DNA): TGCGCCAGCAGCAGGCGCGAGGGAGGGAACACTGAAGCTTTCTTT.

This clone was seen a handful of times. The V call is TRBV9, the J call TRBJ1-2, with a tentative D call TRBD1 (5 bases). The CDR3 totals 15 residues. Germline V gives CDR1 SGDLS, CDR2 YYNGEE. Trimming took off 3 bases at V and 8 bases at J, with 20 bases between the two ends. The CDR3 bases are TGTGCCAGCAGCGGGGGACGGAACCTAGTTATAGGCTACACCTTC. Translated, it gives CASSGGRNLVIGYTF.

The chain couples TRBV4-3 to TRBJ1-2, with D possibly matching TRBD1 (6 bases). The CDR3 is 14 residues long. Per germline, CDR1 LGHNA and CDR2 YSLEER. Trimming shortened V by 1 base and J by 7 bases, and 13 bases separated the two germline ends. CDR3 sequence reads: CASSQGGPGAGYTF. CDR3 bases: TGCGCCAGCAGCCAAGGGGGCCCAGGGGCTGGCTACACCTTC.

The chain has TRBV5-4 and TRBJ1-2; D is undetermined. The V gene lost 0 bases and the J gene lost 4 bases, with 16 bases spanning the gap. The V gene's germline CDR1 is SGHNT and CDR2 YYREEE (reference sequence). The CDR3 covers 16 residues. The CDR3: CASSLDHLTPIYGYTF. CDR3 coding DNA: TGTGCCAGCAGCTTGGACCACCTTACTCCCATCTATGGCTACACCTTC.

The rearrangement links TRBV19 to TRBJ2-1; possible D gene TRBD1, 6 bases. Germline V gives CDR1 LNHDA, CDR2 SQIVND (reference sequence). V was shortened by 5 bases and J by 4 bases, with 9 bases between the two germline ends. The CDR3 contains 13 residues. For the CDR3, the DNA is TGTGCCAGTAGTCCGAGGGGGTACAATGAGCAGTTCTTC. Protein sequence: CASSPRGYNEQFF.

CDR3 amino acids: CASRPSWNYGYTF. CDR3 coding DNA: TGTGCCAGCAGACCAAGTTGGAACTATGGCTACACCTTC. The chain combines TRBV7-8 with TRBJ1-2; no definite D call. CDR3 length equals 13 residues. Germline CDR1 is SGHVS and CDR2 is FQNEAQ. Deletions cut 6 bases from V and 2 bases from J, with 10 bases between.

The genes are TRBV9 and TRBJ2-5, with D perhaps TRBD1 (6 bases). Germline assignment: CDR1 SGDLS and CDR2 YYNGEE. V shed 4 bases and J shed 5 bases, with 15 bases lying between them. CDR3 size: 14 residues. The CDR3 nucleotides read TGTGCCAGCAGCCTGGGGGCCCAGAGGGAGACCCAGTACTTC. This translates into CASSLGAQRETQYF.

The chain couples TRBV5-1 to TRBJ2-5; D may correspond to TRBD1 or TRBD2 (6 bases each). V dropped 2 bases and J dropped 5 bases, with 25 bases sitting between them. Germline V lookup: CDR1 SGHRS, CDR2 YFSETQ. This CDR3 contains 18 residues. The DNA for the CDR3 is TGCGCCAGCAGCTTTGCCCAGGGGCGCGCGGGATTTGAGGAGACCCAGTACTTC. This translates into CASSFAQGRAGFEETQYF.

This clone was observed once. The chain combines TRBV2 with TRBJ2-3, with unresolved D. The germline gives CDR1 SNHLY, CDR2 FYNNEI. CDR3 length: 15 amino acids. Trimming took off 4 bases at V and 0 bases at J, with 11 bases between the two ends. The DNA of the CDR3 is TGTGCCAGCAGTGTGGGCAGCCATAGCACAGATACGCAGTATTTT. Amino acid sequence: CASSVGSHSTDTQYF. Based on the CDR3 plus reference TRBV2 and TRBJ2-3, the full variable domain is EPEVTQTPSHQVTQMGQEVILRCVPISNHLYFYWYRQILGQKVEFLVSFYNNEISEKSEIFDDQFSVERPDGSNFTLKIRSTKLEDSAMYFCASSVGSHSTDTQYFGPGTRLTVL.

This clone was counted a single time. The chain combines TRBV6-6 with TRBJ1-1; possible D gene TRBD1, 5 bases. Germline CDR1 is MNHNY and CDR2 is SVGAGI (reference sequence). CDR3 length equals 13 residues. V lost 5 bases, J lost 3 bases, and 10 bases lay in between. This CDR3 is CASSDDSYTEAFF. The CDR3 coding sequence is TGTGCCAGCAGTGACGACAGCTACACTGAAGCTTTCTTT.